Shown below are 3 T cell receptor beta chains from a single sample sequenced in a study of spatial heterogeneity in lung cancer. The time point: sample taken at primary tumor resection. Study observations and caveats: The number of expanded tumor alpha and beta chains correlated with mutation number.

TCRdb recomputed calls from the 5' RACE reads with MiXCR, one row per CDR3 protein. The sample holds 7,500 to 10,000 distinct CDR3 sequences, around 15% seen once. No antigens are known for them. Sequencing was performed on lung tumor tissue, taken at surgery. These receptors came from a male donor with early-stage non-small cell lung cancer.

This clonotype was counted ten times or more. The rearrangement joins TRBV7-2 to TRBJ2-1; TRBD1 agrees at 9 bases. Germline V gives CDR1 SGHTA, CDR2 FQGNSA. This CDR3 is built from 15 residues. Trimming at V came to 5 bases and at J to 9 bases, leaving 11 bases not matched to a gene. This CDR3 reads CASSPGQGGRSEQFF. The CDR3 DNA reads TGTGCCAGCAGCCCGGGACAGGGTGGTCGTAGTGAGCAGTTCTTC.

This clonotype was observed at least ten times. The chain employs TRBV4-2 and TRBJ2-3; D gene uncertain. This CDR3 has 14 residues. Per the germline V gene, CDR1 is LGHNA and CDR2 is YNFKEQ. V lost 0 bases, J lost 1 base, and 5 bases lay in between. This CDR3 is CASSQDLGTDTQYF. The CDR3 nucleotides are TGTGCCAGCAGCCAAGATCTAGGCACAGATACGCAGTATTTT.

By share of the sample, this clonotype is medium-sized. The chain uses TRBV29-1 and TRBJ1-1; D gene ambiguous. Germline loops: CDR1 SQVTM, CDR2 ANQGSEA. The V and J ends lost 6 bases and 7 bases respectively, with 15 bases between them. This CDR3 comprises 12 residues. The CDR3 sequence: CSVATADGEAFF. The DNA for the CDR3 is TGCAGCGTGGCGACTGCGGACGGTGAAGCTTTCTTT.